The source of this TCR beta chain is a study of cytomegalovirus exposure and HLA in healthy donors. Findings of the study overall: In a later analysis, HLA-associated TCR beta chains were more clonally expanded than equally common others. TCR beta V segments were, for the most part, productive about 87% or about 30% of the time in an earlier analysis.

The CDR3 consists of 15 residues. The V and J ends lost 3 bases and 2 bases, in that order; junction bases with no gene match: 4. Looked up from germline, CDR1 is GTSNPN and CDR2 is SVGIG (reference sequence). To note about this clone: Antigen: not known.

PCR involved 60 Vbeta and 13 Jbeta primers. TCRdb keeps only in-frame clones here, not all; method: immunoSEQ multiplex PCR. The table gives tens of thousands of clones; the top ten clones make up 1% to 1.4% of it. The clonotype comes from a woman in her twenties or thirties in good health and CMV-seronegative. This chain uses TRBV30 with TRBJ1-6; TRBD1 aligns across 7 bases. Material: PBMCs. CDR3 nucleotides: TGTGCCTGGAGGACAGGGAAGACCTATAATTCACCCCTCCACTTT. Translated: CAWRTGKTYNSPLHF. Full variable domain (missing parts from reference TRBV30 and TRBJ1-6): SQTIHQWPATLVQPVGSPLSLECTVEGTSNPNLYWYRQAAGRGLQLLFYSVGIGQISSEVPQNLSASRPQDRQFILSSKKLLLSDSGFYLCAWRTGKTYNSPLHFGNGTRLTVT.